This TCR beta chain was profiled in a study of T cell responses to AZD1222 COVID-19 vaccine. Study-wide points: Nearly half of spike-specific TCRs reportedly go after variant regions that carry no mutations. Among those given AZD1222, only 5 to 7 were seropositive at baseline. Only after the peak T cell response were repertoires sampled.

Regarding this clone: Its matching antigen is unknown.

The protocol was immunoSEQ multiplex PCR, while the TCRdb copy is restricted to in-frame clones and leaves out a portion. This sample has roughly 70,000 clones; 80% occur once, and the top ten carry around 15%. Germline CDR1 and CDR2: LGHNA and YSLEER. There are 14 residues in the CDR3. Trimming cost V 4 bases and J 4 bases, with 14 bases left between them. The TCR comes from an adult who received the AZD1222 COVID-19 vaccine. The sample here was peripheral blood, taken 28 days after the second AZD1222 dose. The chain combines TRBV4-3 with TRBJ2-7, with D perhaps TRBD1 (6 bases). The CDR3 here is CASSLGIDRYEQYF. Written as DNA, the CDR3 is TGCGCCAGCAGCCTCGGGATTGACAGGTACGAGCAGTACTTC.